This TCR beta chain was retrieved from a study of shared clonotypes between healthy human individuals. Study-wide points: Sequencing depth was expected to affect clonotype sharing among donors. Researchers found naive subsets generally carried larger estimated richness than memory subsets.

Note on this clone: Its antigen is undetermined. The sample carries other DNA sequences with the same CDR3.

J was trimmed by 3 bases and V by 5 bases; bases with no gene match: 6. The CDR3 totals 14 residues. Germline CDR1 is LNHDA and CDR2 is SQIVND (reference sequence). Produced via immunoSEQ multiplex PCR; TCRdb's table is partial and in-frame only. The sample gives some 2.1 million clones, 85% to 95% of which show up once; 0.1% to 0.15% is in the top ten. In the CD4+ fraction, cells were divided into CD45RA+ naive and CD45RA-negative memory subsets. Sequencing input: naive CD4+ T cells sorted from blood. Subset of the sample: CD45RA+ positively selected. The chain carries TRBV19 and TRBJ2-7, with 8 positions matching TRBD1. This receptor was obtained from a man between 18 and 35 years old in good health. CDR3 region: CASSARQGSYEQYF. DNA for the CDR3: TGTGCCAGTAGTGCCCGACAGGGGAGCTACGAGCAGTACTTC. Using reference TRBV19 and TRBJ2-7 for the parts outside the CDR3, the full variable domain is DGGITQSPKYLFRKEGQNVTLSCEQNLNHDAMYWYRQDPGQGLRLIYYSQIVNDFQKGDIAEGYSVSREKKESFPLTVTSAQKNPTAFYLCASSARQGSYEQYFGPGTRLTVT.